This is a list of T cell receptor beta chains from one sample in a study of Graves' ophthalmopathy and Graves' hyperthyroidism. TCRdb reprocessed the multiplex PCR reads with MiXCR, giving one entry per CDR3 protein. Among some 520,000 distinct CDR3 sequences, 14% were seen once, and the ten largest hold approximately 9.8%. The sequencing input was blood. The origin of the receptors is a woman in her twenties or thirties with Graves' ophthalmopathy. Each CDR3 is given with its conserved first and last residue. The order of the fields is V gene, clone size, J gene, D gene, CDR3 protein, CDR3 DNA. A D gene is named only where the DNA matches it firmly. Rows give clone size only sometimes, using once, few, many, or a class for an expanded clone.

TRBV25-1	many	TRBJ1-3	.	CASSEYRINRNTIYF	TGTGCCAGCAGTGAATATCGAATCAACAGAAACACCATATATTTT
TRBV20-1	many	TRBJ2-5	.	CSASNPGKETQYF	TGCAGTGCTAGTAACCCAGGGAAAGAGACCCAGTACTTC
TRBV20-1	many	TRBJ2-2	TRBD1	CSAREETGGVRTGELFF	TGCAGTGCTAGAGAAGAGACAGGGGGCGTACGCACCGGGGAGCTGTTTTTT
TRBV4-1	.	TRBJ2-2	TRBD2	CASSQGFSGRERGTGELFF	TGCGCCAGCAGCCAGGGCTTTAGCGGGAGGGAGAGAGGCACCGGGGAGCTGTTTTTT
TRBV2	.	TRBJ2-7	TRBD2	CASSDSWTSGGTYEQYF	TGTGCCAGCAGTGATTCCTGGACTAGCGGGGGAACCTACGAGCAGTACTTC
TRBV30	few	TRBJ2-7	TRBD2	CAWSVPPPGGYEQYF	TGTGCCTGGAGTGTACCCCCTCCGGGGGGATACGAGCAGTACTTC
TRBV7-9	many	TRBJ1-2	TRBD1	CASSLKGQGHGYTF	TGTGCCAGCAGCTTAAAGGGACAGGGCCATGGCTACACCTTC
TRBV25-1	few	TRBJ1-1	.	CASSGPLGVTEAFF	TGTGCCAGCAGTGGACCGCTCGGGGTCACTGAAGCTTTCTTT
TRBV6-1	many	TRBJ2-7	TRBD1	CASKPGQQYYEQYF	TGTGCCAGCAAACCGGGACAGCAATACTACGAGCAGTACTTC
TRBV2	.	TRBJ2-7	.	CAVREERTYEQYF	TGTGCCGTCCGGGAAGAAAGGACCTACGAGCAGTACTTC
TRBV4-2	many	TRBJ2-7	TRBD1	CASSPSSRDSSYEQYF	TGTGCCAGCAGCCCTTCATCCCGGGACAGTTCCTACGAGCAGTACTTC
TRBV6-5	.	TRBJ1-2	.	CASSYSRGLVGYTF	TGTGCCAGCAGTTACTCAAGAGGGTTGGTCGGCTACACCTTC
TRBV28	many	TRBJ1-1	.	CASSLSPKAYTEAFF	TGTGCCAGCAGCCTATCACCCAAGGCCTACACTGAAGCTTTCTTT
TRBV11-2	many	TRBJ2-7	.	CASSLGGGLYEQYF	TGTGCCAGCAGCTTAGGCGGGGGCCTCTACGAGCAGTACTTC
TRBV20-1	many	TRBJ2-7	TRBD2	CSARTSGSGYEQYF	TGCAGTGCTAGGACTAGCGGGAGTGGGTACGAGCAGTACTTC
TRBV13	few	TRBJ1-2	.	CASSWNSALGGYTF	TGTGCCAGCAGCTGGAACAGTGCCCTTGGTGGCTACACCTTC
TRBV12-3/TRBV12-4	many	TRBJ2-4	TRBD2	CASSSGLAGGDIQYF	TGTGCCAGCAGTTCAGGACTAGCGGGGGGGGACATTCAGTACTTC
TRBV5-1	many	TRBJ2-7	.	CASSKGPEYEQYF	TGCGCCAGCAGCAAGGGACCGGAGTACGAGCAGTACTTC
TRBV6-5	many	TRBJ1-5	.	CASSSGHYQPQHF	TGTGCCAGCAGTTCGGGACATTATCAGCCCCAGCATTTT
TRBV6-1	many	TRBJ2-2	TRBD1	CASSAWTGVRTGELFF	TGTGCCAGCAGTGCTTGGACAGGGGTTAGGACCGGGGAGCTGTTTTTT
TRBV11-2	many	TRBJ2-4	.	CASSSLRLAKNIQYF	TGTGCCAGCAGCTCCCTCCGGCTAGCCAAAAACATTCAGTACTTC
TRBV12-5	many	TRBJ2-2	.	CASGPRVDGELFF	TGTGCTAGTGGTCCCAGGGTGGACGGGGAGCTGTTTTTT
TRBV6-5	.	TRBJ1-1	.	CASSYSRMVVMNTEAFF	TGTGCCAGCAGTTACTCGAGAATGGTGGTAATGAACACTGAAGCTTTCTTT